This passage covers 25 T cell receptor beta chains from one sample sequenced in a study of T-cell reconstitution after alpha-beta-depleted transplantation in children. TCRbeta library construction was performed incorporating unique molecular identifiers. TCRdb reanalysed the PCR reads using MiXCR and keeps one entry per CDR3 protein. The sample includes under 300,000 distinct CDR3 sequences, 9.7% of them seen just once. The source was PBMCs from the stem cell graft donor, collected from the stem cell graft. These TCRs come from a human donor who donated a stem cell graft to a child with SCID.

The table lists this clonotype with many counts. V and J are TRBV15 and TRBJ1-5; D uncertain. The CDR3 loop spans 13 amino acids. V lost 0 bases, J lost 6 bases, and 6 bases lay in between. CDR1 LNHNV and CDR2 YYDKDF come from the germline V gene (reference sequence). CDR3 bases: TGTGCCACCAGCAGAGATCTGGGTCAGCCCCAGCATTTT. It codes for CATSRDLGQPQHF.

This clonotype came up many times. The gene calls are TRBV7-3 and TRBJ2-3, with 8 bases matching TRBD1. Germline assignment: CDR1 SGHTA and CDR2 FQGTGA. The CDR3 contains 14 residues. After removal of 8 bases from V and 0 bases from J, the junction contained 4 bases not matched to a gene. The CDR3 here is CASARTGSTDTQYF. DNA for the CDR3: TGTGCCAGCGCAAGGACAGGGAGCACAGATACGCAGTATTTT.

This clonotype was recorded at least ten times. This sequence joins TRBV9 and TRBJ2-4; 7 positions agree with TRBD2. This CDR3 has 14 residues. V trimming: 3 bases; J trimming: 8 bases; junction bases outside the gene matches: 8. CDR1 SGDLS and CDR2 YYNGEE come from the germline V gene. The CDR3 is CASSGDYSQDIQYF. The CDR3 DNA reads TGTGCCAGCAGCGGGGACTACAGTCAGGACATTCAGTACTTC.

This chain connects TRBV6-4 to TRBJ2-3, with TRBD1 as a possible D gene (6 bases). The CDR3 contains 14 residues. The V gene's germline CDR1 is MRHNA and CDR2 SNTAGT. Trimming left V 4 bases short and J 2 bases short, with 10 bases between. The DNA of the CDR3 is TGTGCCAGCAGTGTGAGGACAGACACAGATACGCAGTATTTT. Protein product: CASSVRTDTDTQYF.

This clonotype was seen ten or more times. This chain links TRBV6-2 or TRBV6-3 with TRBJ1-5, with TRBD1 identical over 8 bases. J lost 6 bases, V lost 0 bases, and 7 bases had no gene match. This CDR3 region has 16 residues. Germline-derived CDR1 and CDR2 are MNHEY and SVGEGT. The CDR3 loop is CASSYSLYRGSQPQHF. DNA for the CDR3: TGTGCCAGCAGTTACTCGTTGTACAGGGGGAGTCAGCCCCAGCATTTT.

This clonotype showed up many times. The gene calls are TRBV6-5 and TRBJ1-1; D is ambiguous. The V gene lost 7 bases and the J gene lost 3 bases, with 6 bases spanning the gap. This CDR3 region has 11 residues. Per germline, CDR1 MNHEY and CDR2 SVGAGI. This CDR3 reads CASMGYTEAFF. DNA of the CDR3: TGTGCCAGCATGGGTTACACTGAAGCTTTCTTT.

V usage is TRBV5-6 and J usage is TRBJ1-1, with D hard to call. From germline, CDR1 is SGHDT and CDR2 YYEEEE. The CDR3 is 12 residues long. V was shortened by 5 bases and J by 5 bases, with 10 bases between the two germline ends. CDR3 amino acids: CASSRRATEAFF. The CDR3 DNA reads TGTGCCAGCAGTCGACGGGCTACTGAAGCTTTCTTT.

This clonotype has at least ten counts. The chain employs TRBV6-2 or TRBV6-3 and TRBJ1-1, with a tentative D call TRBD1 (5 bases). The V end lost 5 bases, the J end lost 5 bases, and 18 bases lay between the germline ends. The CDR3 consists of 15 residues. Germline V gene sequence: CDR1 MNHEY, CDR2 SVGEGT. CDR3 DNA: TGTGCCAGCAGTCCGATGAGGGGTAGTCGTACTGAAGCTTTCTTT. It codes for CASSPMRGSRTEAFF.

This clonotype has a count of ten or more. This chain uses TRBV20-1 with TRBJ1-2, with D perhaps matching TRBD1 (5 bases). CDR1 DFQATT and CDR2 SNEGSKA come from the germline V gene (reference sequence). The CDR3 loop spans 11 amino acids. V was shortened by 3 bases and J by 8 bases, with 10 bases between the two germline ends. DNA for the CDR3: TGCAGTGCTAGTACCAGGGTAGGCTACACCTTC. It translates to CSASTRVGYTF.

This clonotype was observed at least ten times. V gene TRBV12-3 or TRBV12-4 combines with J gene TRBJ2-1, with 13 bases lining up with TRBD2. The V and J ends lost 5 bases and 7 bases, in that order; junction bases with no gene match: 14. The CDR3 sequence is 18 residues long. The CDR3 here is CASSAGTSGALHLNEQFF. For the CDR3, the DNA is TGTGCCAGCAGTGCCGGGACTAGCGGGGCCCTTCACCTTAATGAGCAGTTCTTC.

This clonotype has at least ten counts. The rearrangement joins TRBV12-3 or TRBV12-4 to TRBJ2-1; TRBD2 might be the D (6 bases). The CDR3 is 16 amino acids. With 7 bases removed from V and 0 bases from J, the gap between germline ends came to 16 bases. The CDR3 coding sequence is TGTGCCAGCACCTCCCCTCGGGGGAGCTCCTACAATGAGCAGTTCTTC. Translation: CASTSPRGSSYNEQFF.

Worth noting for this clonotype: A much larger clone differs by one base, so this may be a read error. The CDR3 DNA reads as TGTGCCAGCAGCTTGGCCGGGGGGAGGATATATCTTCCCCTCGACTTT. It encodes CASSLAGGRIYLPLDF. The V call is TRBV5-5, the J call TRBJ1-6, with D possibly TRBD1 on 5 matching bases. Germline CDR1 SGHKS, CDR2 YYEKEE (reference sequence). The CDR3 totals 16 residues.

This clonotype was counted at least ten times. The chain joins TRBV7-2 to TRBJ2-7, with D hard to call. The germline V and J ends were trimmed by 2 bases and 4 bases, with 18 bases remaining between them. Germline CDR1 and CDR2: SGHTA and FQGNSA. The CDR3 length is 16 residues. The CDR3 DNA sequence: TGTGCCAGCAGCTTACTTGGGGTCCGAAGCCTATACGAGCAGTACTTC. This gives the protein CASSLLGVRSLYEQYF.

This clonotype occurred many times. The chain has TRBV5-1 and TRBJ2-2; D call uncertain. Between the trimmed V and J ends, which lost 7 bases and 5 bases, there was a span of 12 bases. The germline V gene has CDR1 SGHRS and CDR2 YFSETQ. This CDR3 is 13 amino acids long. The CDR3 nucleotides are TGCGCCAGCCACTCAGTGGGGACCGGGGAGCTGTTTTTT. The encoded protein is CASHSVGTGELFF.

This chain connects TRBV11-3 to TRBJ2-3; D is uncertain. Between the trimmed V and J ends, which lost 1 base and 2 bases, there was a span of 10 bases. The CDR3 runs to 15 residues. The germline V gene has CDR1 SGHNT and CDR2 YENEEA. The CDR3 reads CASSLGIATTDTQYF. The CDR3 nucleotides are TGTGCCAGCAGCTTAGGAATAGCCACCACAGATACGCAGTATTTT.

This clonotype was recorded many times. The V call is TRBV5-1, the J call TRBJ1-2; D is possibly TRBD1 (5 bases). Trimming took 4 bases from V and 4 from J, leaving 17 bases between them. Per the germline V gene, CDR1 is SGHRS and CDR2 is YFSETQ. CDR3 length: 15 residues. The CDR3 protein is CASSPRPGRIYGYTF. In DNA form, the CDR3 reads TGCGCCAGCAGCCCACGACCGGGACGTATCTATGGCTACACCTTC.

The sample holds many counts of this clonotype. This sequence joins TRBV12-3 or TRBV12-4 and TRBJ1-4; the D gene is possibly TRBD1 (5 bases). The CDR3 length is 15 residues. V was clipped by 5 bases and J by 14 bases, with 24 bases between them. CDR3 sequence reads: CASSPRDGGGDVLFF. In nucleotides, the CDR3 is TGTGCCAGCAGTCCCAGGGACGGCGGCGGGGATGTTCTGTTTTTT.

This clonotype was seen repeatedly, ten times or more. V is TRBV7-8 and J is TRBJ2-7; D remains ambiguous. V gave up 0 bases and J gave up 1 base, with 7 bases separating them. This CDR3 comprises 14 residues. Germline V gene sequence: CDR1 SGHVS, CDR2 FQNEAQ. The CDR3: CASSLAGFSYEQYF. The CDR3 region has the DNA TGTGCCAGCAGCTTAGCGGGGTTTTCCTACGAGCAGTACTTC. The full variable domain, in which reference TRBV7-8 and TRBJ2-7 provide the parts outside the CDR3, is GAGVSQSPRYKVAKRGQDVALRCDPISGHVSLFWYQQALGQGPEFLTYFQNEAQLDKSGLPSDRFFAERPEGSVSTLKIQRTQQEDSAVYLCASSLAGFSYEQYFGPGTRLTVT.

There are many counts of this clonotype. The chain uses TRBV5-1 and TRBJ1-4; D ambiguous. The CDR3 runs to 13 residues. Germline V gene sequence: CDR1 SGHRS, CDR2 YFSETQ. V dropped 4 bases and J dropped 8 bases, with 12 bases sitting between them. CDR3 coding DNA: TGCGCCAGCAGCGTGAACAGCGACGAAAAACTGTTTTTT. Translation: CASSVNSDEKLFF.

This clonotype was picked up a small number of times. The V and J genes are TRBV24-1 and TRBJ2-5, with D possibly TRBD2 on 5 matching bases. CDR1 and CDR2 from the germline V gene are KGHDR and SFDVKD. The CDR3 covers 15 residues. The V end was cut by 5 bases, the J end by 2 bases, with 14 bases between. Here the CDR3 reads CATSGYSGGQETQYF. DNA of the CDR3: TGTGCCACCAGTGGGTATTCCGGAGGACAAGAGACCCAGTACTTC.

This clonotype was found many times. This rearrangement joins TRBV7-2 to TRBJ2-7, with D tentatively TRBD1 (5 bases). The germline V gene encodes CDR1 SGHTA and CDR2 FQGNSA. The CDR3 sequence is 13 residues long. Trimming cost V 2 bases and J 3 bases, with 8 bases left between them. The CDR3 bases are TGTGCCAGCAGCTTAAGCAGGGACTACGAGCAGTACTTC. Protein sequence: CASSLSRDYEQYF.

This clonotype was found many times. This rearrangement joins TRBV10-3 to TRBJ2-2; 8 bases fit TRBD1. From germline, CDR1 is ENHRY and CDR2 SYGVKD. This CDR3 has 19 amino acids. The trim removed 2 bases at V and 5 bases at J, leaving 16 bases unmatched. The CDR3 bases are TGTGCCATCAGTGAGGGCCCGACCTCAGACAGGGGAGGTACCGGGGAGCTGTTTTTT. Amino acids: CAISEGPTSDRGGTGELFF.

This clonotype has ten or more counts. This sequence joins TRBV12-3 or TRBV12-4 and TRBJ2-5; possible D gene TRBD2, 6 bases. Between the trimmed V and J ends, which lost 0 bases and 0 bases, there was a span of 14 bases. The CDR3 has 17 residues. Written as DNA, the CDR3 is TGTGCCAGCAGTTTAGCGGGGACTGGATGGTACCAAGAGACCCAGTACTTC. As protein: CASSLAGTGWYQETQYF.

This clonotype was seen a handful of times. This chain joins TRBV5-1 and TRBJ2-5; D remains unclear. The CDR3 has 15 residues. From germline, CDR1 is SGHRS and CDR2 YFSETQ. V gave up 5 bases and J gave up 2 bases, with 16 bases separating them. CDR3 coding DNA: TGCGCCAGCAGTATGGCCCAGATTAGACAAGAGACCCAGTACTTC. This codes for CASSMAQIRQETQYF.

This clonotype was counted at least ten times. The chain recombines TRBV29-1 with TRBJ1-1, with 8 bases lining up with TRBD1. Germline CDR1 SQVTM, CDR2 ANQGSEA. The CDR3 runs to 16 residues. V shed 0 bases and J 2 bases; nucleotides not matched to a gene: 8. CDR3 coding DNA: TGCAGCGTTGAAGACGGGGACAGGAAGACCAACACTGAAGCTTTCTTT. It encodes CSVEDGDRKTNTEAFF.